This T cell receptor beta chain was recorded in a study of shared clonotypes between healthy human individuals (dated by TCRdb to the early 2020s). Background for the entire study: The cohort comprised two women and a few men aged 18 to 49 years. To increase sequencing depth and limit assay-specific biases, TCR repertoire library preparation and sequencing were carried out by different laboratories using diverse techniques. Each donor's leukapheresis produced roughly between about 0.8 and 8.9 billion PBMCs. For each donor, CD4 naive and CD4 memory were each run on three plates, CD8 naive on two plates, and CD8 memory on one plate. Blood TCR repertoires of several healthy adults were deeply sequenced to estimate repertoire size and the extent of clonotype sharing between individuals. General study outcomes and caveats: The genetic and exposure-history diversity represented was limited by the small number of donors. Pairwise subsampling indicated that sequencing depth was expected to affect the degree of clonotype sharing among donors. Clonotypes shared by all four sorted-subset donors showed higher generation probabilities than non-shared clonotypes. Sampling was limited to blood, and TCR repertoires in tissue likely differ from TCR repertoires in blood. Naive subsets generally had larger estimated clonotype richness than memory subsets did. Across four donors, around 5% of naive CD4, approximately 3.5% of naive CD8, under 2.5% of memory CD4, and around 0.4% of memory CD8 clonotypes were shared. Even with the large sequencing depth, rarefaction of the sorted-subset datasets indicated that sequencing was incomplete.

Donors were healthy HIV-negative adults with no recently reported acute infections or vaccinations. Only Caucasian adults living in Nashville, Tennessee, USA were represented among the donors. CD4+ T cells were enriched by magnetic negative selection, after which naive cells were positively selected on CD45RA and the negative fraction was taken as the memory subset. Blood was obtained by leukapheresis, after which PBMCs were separated by Ficoll-Histopaque density gradient centrifugation and cryopreserved in liquid nitrogen vapor phase. Purity and quantity of every magnetically sorted T cell population were checked by analytical flow cytometry. From each sorted fraction, genomic DNA was isolated and quantified by UV absorbance on a Nanodrop 2000c. Using the deep immunoSEQ assay, TCR CDR3 regions were amplified from genomic DNA by multiplex PCR. Extracted genomic DNA from each cell subset was spread evenly across all wells of several immunoSEQ 96-well plates, with each plate serving as a replicate. For sorted subsets, around 0.2 ug of genomic DNA, equivalent to roughly 33,000 T cell genomes, went into each replicate PCR. Purified libraries were quantified with a Qubit 3.0 fluorometer, sized on a Bioanalyzer 2100, and re-quantified with the KAPA Library Quantification kit. Each immunoSEQ 96-well plate was sequenced on its own single-read 150-cycle Illumina NextSeq 550 flow cell. As for how the authors treated the data: Because the immunoSEQ output held only junctional sequences and lacked quality scores, the filtering could not match the filtering applied to full-length reads. To assign V/J genes and CDR3, sequences were annotated using PyIR, a Python wrapper for IgBLAST v1.9, with IMGT germline references. Reads were filtered out if the reads had weak V/J assignments (E-value above 1e-6), no CDR3, stop codons, out-of-frame junctions, or ambiguous translated residues. A V3J clonotype was defined by an identical inferred V gene, J gene, and CDR3 amino acid sequence. Percentage overlap between repertoires was calculated by dividing the number of shared unique clonotypes by the size of the smaller repertoire. Repertoire richness was assessed with RTK rarefaction, the Chao1 estimator, and Recon v2.1 estimates of unobserved clonotypes. For all TCRbeta clonotypes obtained by the gDNA method from several donors, generation probabilities were computed with OLGA. TCRdb obtained this table from immuneACCESS and retained in-frame rearrangements with V and J assigned. These tables miss some clones; where compared with another copy, unresolved V genes account for less than half of the shortfall, and the remainder is unexplained. V, J and clone size derive from that table, while D and trimming were established from the DNA sequence. A total of 2 million to 3 million clones appear in this sample, 93% of them only once. Of the sample, 0.36% is held by the ten largest clones.

A note on this clone: Its specific antigen is unknown. It has no much larger one-base neighbor in the sample; base qualities were not kept.

The trim is 4 bases for V and 0 bases for J, with a gap of 14 bases between the germline ends. The CDR3 numbers 16 residues from cysteine through phenylalanine. The CDR3 DNA has 48 bases and is translated from base 1. CDR1 is given as SEHNR and CDR2 as FQNEAQ, both from the germline V gene (reference sequence). Recombination joined TRBV7-9 with TRBJ2-3, and the D gene may be TRBD1, 5 bases matching. The sample was naive CD4+ T cells from PBMCs. This sample's cell subset or site label indicates: CD45RA+ positively selected. The TCR originated in a man aged 18 to 29 in good health. Some clones in this sample may be carry-over from other donors' samples. The CDR3 protein sequence reads: CASSSPRARSTDTQYF. The sequenced DNA is TGTGCCAGCAGCTCCCCCAGGGCACGTAGCACAGATACGCAGTATTTT.